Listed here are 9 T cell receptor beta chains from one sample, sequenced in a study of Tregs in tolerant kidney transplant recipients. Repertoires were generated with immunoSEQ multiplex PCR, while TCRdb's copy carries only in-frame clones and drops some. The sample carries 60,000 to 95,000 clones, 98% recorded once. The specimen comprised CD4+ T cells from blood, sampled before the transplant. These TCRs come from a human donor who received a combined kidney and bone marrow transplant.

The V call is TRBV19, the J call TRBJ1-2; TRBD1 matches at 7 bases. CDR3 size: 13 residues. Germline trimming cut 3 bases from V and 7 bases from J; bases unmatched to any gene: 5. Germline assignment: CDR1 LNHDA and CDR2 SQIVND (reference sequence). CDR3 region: CASSIPTGSGYTF. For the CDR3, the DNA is TGTGCCAGTAGTATTCCGACAGGGTCTGGCTACACCTTC.

The CDR3 bases are TGTGCCAGCTCACCACCGCTGGCAGGGGATGTAAACATTCAGTACTTC. Translating it yields CASSPPLAGDVNIQYF. The rearrangement uses TRBV18 and TRBJ2-4; D perhaps matches TRBD1 (6 bases). Germline V gives CDR1 KGHSH, CDR2 LQKENI. Trimming took off 0 bases at V and 6 bases at J, with 15 bases between the two ends. The length of the CDR3 is 16 residues. Filled out from reference TRBV18 and TRBJ2-4, the complete variable domain reads NAGVMQNPRHLVRRRGQEARLRCSPMKGHSHVYWYRQLPEEGLKFMVYLQKENIIDESGMPKERFSAEFPKEGPSILRIQQVVRGDSAAYFCASSPPLAGDVNIQYFGAGTRLSVL.

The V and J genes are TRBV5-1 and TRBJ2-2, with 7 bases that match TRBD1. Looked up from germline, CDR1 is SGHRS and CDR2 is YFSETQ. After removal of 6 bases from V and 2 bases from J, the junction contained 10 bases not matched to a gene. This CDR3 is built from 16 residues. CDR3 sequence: CASTFFPGGNTGELFF. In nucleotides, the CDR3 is TGCGCCAGCACCTTTTTCCCAGGGGGAAACACCGGGGAGCTGTTTTTT.

For the CDR3, the DNA is TGTGCCAGCAGCGTAGGTCCGAGGAACACTGAAGCTTTCTTT. This codes for CASSVGPRNTEAFF. The J gene is TRBJ1-1, the V gene TRBV9; no reliable D call. This CDR3 region has 14 residues. Germline CDR1 is SGDLS and CDR2 is YYNGEE. V gave up 0 bases and J gave up 1 base, with 7 bases separating them.

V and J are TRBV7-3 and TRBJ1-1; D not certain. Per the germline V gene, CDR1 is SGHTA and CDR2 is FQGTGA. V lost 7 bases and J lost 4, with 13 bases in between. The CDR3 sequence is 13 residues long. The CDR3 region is CASNPTGGTEAFF. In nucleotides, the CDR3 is TGTGCCAGCAACCCCACTGGAGGCACTGAAGCTTTCTTT.

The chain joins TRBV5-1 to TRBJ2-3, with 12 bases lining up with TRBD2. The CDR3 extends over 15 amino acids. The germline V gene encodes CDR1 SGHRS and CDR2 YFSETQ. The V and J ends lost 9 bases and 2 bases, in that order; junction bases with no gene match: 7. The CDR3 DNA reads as TGCGCCACCAGGACTAGCGGGGCAGACACAGATACGCAGTATTTT. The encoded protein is CATRTSGADTDTQYF.

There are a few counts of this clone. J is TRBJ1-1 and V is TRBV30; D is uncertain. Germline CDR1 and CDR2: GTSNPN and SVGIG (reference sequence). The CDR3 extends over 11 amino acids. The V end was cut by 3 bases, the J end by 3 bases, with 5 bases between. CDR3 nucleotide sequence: TGTGCCTGGAGACAGTACACTGAAGCTTTCTTT. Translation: CAWRQYTEAFF. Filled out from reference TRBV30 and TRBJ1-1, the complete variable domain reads SQTIHQWPATLVQPVGSPLSLECTVEGTSNPNLYWYRQAAGRGLQLLFYSVGIGQISSEVPQNLSASRPQDRQFILSSKKLLLSDSGFYLCAWRQYTEAFFGQGTRLTVV.

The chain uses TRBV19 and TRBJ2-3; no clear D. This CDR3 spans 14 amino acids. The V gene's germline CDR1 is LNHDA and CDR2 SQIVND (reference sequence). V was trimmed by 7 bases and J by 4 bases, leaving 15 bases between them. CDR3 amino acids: CASNLNRSPDTQYF. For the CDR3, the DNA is TGTGCCAGTAATTTGAATAGATCGCCAGATACGCAGTATTTT.

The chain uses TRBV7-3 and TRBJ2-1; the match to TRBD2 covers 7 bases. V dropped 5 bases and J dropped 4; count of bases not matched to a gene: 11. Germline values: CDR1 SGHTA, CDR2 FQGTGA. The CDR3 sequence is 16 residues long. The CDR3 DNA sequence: TGTGCCAGCAGCCTATCGACCGGGACTAAATACAATGAGCAGTTCTTC. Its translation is CASSLSTGTKYNEQFF.